This T cell receptor (beta chain) derives from a study of human T cells and chemical hapten exposure. There are a few counts of this clonotype. The antigen is undetermined. Germline CDR1 reads MNHEY; CDR2 reads SVGEGT. This CDR3 spans 15 amino acids. V was clipped by 6 bases and J by 8 bases; unmatched bases: 13. Time point in this sample: patch test 1, 2 weeks after DPC sensitization. The sample's treatment: therapeutic diphenylcyclopropenone sensitization with weekly scalp DPC. General study points: Healthy individuals' immune responses may differ from those of donors, who had alopecia. Expanded TCRs showed more large CDR3 clusters than pre-sensitization or healthy control sets. Counts of TCRs above 1 in 1000 frequency stayed unchanged with DPC sensitization.

TCRdb re-derived calls from the RACE reads in MiXCR, one entry per CDR3 protein. This table holds 75,000 to 95,000 distinct CDR3 sequences, approximately 12% found once. This receptor was taken from a woman between 55 and 75 years old with alopecia areata. Some clones in this sample may be carry-over from other donors' samples. The source material was whole blood, sampled in connection with sensitization to the hapten diphenylcyclopropenone (DPC). This chain uses TRBV6-2 or TRBV6-3 with TRBJ2-1; 7 bases match TRBD2. CDR3 loop: CASRKGGLGLDEQFF. DNA for the CDR3: TGTGCCAGCAGAAAGGGCGGACTAGGATTAGATGAGCAGTTCTTC.